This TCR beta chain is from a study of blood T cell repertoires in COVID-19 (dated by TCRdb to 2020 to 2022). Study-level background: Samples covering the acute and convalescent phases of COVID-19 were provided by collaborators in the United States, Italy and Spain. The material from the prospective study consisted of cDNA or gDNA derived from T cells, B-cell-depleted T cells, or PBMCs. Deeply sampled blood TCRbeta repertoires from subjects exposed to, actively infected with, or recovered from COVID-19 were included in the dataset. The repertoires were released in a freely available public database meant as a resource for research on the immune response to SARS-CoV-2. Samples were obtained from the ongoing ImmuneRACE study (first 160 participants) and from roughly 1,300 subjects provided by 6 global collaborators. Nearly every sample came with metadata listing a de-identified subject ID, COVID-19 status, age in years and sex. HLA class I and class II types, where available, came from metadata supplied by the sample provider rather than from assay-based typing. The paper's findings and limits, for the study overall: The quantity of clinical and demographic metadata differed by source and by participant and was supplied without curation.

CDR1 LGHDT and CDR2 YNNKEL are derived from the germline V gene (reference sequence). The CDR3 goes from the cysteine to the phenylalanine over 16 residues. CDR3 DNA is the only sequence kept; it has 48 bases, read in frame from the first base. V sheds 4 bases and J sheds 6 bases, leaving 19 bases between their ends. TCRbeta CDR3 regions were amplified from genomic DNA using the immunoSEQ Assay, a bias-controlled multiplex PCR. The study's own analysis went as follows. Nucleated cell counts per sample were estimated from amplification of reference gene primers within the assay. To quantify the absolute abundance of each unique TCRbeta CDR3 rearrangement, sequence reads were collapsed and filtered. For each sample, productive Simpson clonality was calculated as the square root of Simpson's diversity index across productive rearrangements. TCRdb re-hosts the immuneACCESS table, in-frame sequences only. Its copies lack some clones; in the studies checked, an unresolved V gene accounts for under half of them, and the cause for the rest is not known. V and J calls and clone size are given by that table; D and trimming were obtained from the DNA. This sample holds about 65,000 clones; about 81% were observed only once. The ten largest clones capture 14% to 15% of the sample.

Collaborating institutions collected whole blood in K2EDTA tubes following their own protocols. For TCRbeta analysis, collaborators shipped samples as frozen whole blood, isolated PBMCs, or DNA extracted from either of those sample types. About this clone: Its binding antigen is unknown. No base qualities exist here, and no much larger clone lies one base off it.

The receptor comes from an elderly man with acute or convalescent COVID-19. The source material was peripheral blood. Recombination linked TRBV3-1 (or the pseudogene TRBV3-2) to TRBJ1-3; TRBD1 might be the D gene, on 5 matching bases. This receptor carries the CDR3 CASSRGTAADVNTIYF. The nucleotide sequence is TGTGCCAGCAGCCGCGGGACGGCGGCCGATGTAAACACCATATATTTT.